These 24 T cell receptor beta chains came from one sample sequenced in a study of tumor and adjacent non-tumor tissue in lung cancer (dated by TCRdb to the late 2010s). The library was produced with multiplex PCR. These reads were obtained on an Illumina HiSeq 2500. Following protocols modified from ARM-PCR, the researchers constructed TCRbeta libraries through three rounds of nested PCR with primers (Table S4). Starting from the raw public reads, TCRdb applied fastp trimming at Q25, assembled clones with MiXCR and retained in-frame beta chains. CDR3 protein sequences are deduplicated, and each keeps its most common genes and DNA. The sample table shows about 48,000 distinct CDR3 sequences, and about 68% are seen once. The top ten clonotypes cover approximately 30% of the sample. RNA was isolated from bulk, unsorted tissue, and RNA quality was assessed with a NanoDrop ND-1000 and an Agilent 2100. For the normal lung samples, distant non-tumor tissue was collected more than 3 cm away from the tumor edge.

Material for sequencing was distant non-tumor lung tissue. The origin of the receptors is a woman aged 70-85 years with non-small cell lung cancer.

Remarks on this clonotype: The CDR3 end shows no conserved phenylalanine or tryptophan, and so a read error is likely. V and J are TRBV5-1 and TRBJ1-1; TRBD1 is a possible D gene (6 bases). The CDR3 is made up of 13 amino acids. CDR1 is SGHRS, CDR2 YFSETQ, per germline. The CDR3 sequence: CACSDGRQGEAFS. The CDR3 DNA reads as TGCGCCTGCAGCGACGGCAGGCAGGGGGAAGCTTTCTCT.

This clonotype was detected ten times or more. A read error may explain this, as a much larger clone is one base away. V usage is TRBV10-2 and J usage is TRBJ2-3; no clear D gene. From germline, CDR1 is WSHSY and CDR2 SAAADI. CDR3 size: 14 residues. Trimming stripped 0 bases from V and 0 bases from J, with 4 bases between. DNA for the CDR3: TGCGCCAGCAGTGAGTCCGGGAGCACAGATACGCAGTATTTT. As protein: CASSESGSTDTQYF.

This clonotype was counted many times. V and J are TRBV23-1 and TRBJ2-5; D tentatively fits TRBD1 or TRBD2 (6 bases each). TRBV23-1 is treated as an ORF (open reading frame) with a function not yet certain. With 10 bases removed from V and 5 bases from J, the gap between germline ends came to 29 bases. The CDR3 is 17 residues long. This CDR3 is CATDFGGGGTARETQYF. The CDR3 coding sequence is TGCGCCACAGACTTTGGAGGGGGAGGCACCGCGAGGGAGACCCAGTACTTC.

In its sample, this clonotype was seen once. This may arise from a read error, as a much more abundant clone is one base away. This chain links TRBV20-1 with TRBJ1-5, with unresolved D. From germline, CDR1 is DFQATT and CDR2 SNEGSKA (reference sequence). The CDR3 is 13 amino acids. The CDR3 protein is CNVQADYNQPQHF. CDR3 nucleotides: TGCAATGTTCAGGCGGATTACAATCAGCCCCAGCATTTT.

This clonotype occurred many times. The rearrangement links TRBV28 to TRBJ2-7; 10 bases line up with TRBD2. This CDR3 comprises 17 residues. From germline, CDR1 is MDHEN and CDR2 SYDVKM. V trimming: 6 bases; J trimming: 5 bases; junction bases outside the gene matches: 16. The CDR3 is CASSPSGRALSLDEQYF. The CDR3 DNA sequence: TGTGCCAGCAGCCCCAGCGGGAGGGCCTTATCATTGGACGAGCAGTACTTC.

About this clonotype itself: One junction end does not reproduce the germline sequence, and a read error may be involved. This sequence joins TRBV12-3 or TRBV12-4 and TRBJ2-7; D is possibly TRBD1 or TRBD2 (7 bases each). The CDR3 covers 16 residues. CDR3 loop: CASSPPGGVGSYEEYF. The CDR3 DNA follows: TGTGCCAGCAGCCCCCCAGGGGGGGTGGGCTCCTACGAGGAGTACTTC.

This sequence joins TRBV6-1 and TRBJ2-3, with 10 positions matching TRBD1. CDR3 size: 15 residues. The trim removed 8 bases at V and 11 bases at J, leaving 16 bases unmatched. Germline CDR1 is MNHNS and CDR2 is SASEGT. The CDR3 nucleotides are TGTGCCAGCGGGGACTACCGGGACAGGGGAGGTAAGCAGTATTTT. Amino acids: CASGDYRDRGGKQYF.

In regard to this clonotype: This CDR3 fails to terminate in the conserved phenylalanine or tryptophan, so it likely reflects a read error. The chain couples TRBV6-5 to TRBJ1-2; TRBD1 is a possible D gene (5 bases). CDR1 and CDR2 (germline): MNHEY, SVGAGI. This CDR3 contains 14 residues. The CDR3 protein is CACSYQGGNYGYTS. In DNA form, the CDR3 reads TGTGCTTGCAGTTACCAGGGAGGGAACTATGGCTACACCTCC.

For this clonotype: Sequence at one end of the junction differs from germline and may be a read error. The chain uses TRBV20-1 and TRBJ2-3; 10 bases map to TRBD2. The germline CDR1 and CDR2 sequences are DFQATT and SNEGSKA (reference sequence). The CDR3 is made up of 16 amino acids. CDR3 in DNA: TGCAGTGTTCTAGCGGGAGAGGGAGGCAGCACAGATACGCACTATTTT. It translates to CSVLAGEGGSTDTHYF.

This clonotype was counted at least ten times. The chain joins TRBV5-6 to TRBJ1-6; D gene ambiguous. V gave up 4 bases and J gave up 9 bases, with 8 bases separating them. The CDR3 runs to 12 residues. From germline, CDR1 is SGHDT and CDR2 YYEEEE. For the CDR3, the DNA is TGTGCCAGCAGCGCATACCCTTCACCCCTCCACTTT. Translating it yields CASSAYPSPLHF. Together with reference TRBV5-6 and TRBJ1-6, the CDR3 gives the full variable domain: DAGVTQSPTHLIKTRGQQVTLRCSPKSGHDTVSWYQQALGQGPQFIFQYYEEEERQRGNFPDRFSGHQFPNYSSELNVNALLLGDSALYLCASSAYPSPLHFGNGTRLTVT.

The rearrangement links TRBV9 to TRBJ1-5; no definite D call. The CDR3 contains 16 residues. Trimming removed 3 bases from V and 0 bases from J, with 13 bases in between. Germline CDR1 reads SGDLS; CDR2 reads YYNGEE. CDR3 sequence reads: CASSANQIDSNQPQHF. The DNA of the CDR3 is TGTGCCAGCAGCGCCAACCAGATAGATAGCAATCAGCCCCAGCATTTT.

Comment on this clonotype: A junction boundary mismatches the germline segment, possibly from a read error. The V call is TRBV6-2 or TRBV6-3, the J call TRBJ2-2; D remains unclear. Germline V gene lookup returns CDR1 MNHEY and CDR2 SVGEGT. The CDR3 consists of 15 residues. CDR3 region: CASRKTRENTEELLF. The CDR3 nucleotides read TGTGCCAGCAGAAAGACTCGTGAGAACACCGAGGAGCTGCTTTTT.

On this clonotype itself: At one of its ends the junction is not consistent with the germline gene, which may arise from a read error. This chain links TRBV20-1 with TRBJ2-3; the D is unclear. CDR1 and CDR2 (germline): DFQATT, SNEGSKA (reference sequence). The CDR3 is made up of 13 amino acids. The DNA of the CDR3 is TGCAGTGCCTTAAGTGGGCTCACAGATATGCAGTATTTT. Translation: CSALSGLTDMQYF.

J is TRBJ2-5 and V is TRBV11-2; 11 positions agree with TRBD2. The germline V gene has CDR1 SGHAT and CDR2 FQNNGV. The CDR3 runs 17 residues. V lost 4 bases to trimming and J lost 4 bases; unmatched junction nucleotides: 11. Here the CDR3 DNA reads TGTGCCAGCAGCTCTCGCCGTAGCGGGAGGGCCGGAGAGACCCAGTACTTC. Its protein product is CASSSRRSGRAGETQYF.

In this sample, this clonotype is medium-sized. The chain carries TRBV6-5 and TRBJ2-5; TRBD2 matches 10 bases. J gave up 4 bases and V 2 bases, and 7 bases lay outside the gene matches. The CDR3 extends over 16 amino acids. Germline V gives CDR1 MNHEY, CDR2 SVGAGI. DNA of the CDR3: TGTGCCAGCAGTTACCCCGAGCGGGAGGGGGGAGAGACCCAGTACTTC. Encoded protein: CASSYPEREGGETQYF.

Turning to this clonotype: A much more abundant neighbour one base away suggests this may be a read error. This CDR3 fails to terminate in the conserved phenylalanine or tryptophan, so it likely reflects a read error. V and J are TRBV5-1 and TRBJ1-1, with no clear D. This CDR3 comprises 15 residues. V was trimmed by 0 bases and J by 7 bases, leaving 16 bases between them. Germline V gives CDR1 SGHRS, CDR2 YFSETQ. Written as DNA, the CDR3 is TGCGCCAGCAGCTTGGATCGGACGGGTAAACTTGAAGCTTTCCTT. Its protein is CASSLDRTGKLEAFL.

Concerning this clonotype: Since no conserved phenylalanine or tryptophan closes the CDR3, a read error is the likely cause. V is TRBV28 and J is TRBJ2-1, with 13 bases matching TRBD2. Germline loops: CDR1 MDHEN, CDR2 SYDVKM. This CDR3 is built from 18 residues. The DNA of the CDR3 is TGTGCCATCAGTACCAGACTAGCGGGAGGCCGTGGGGCAAATGAGCAGTTCTCC. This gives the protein CAISTRLAGGRGANEQFS.

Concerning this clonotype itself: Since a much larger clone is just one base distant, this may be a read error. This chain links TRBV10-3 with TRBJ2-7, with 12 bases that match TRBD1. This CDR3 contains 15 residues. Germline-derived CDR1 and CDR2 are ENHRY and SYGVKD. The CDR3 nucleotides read TGTGCCACCAGTGAGGGGACAGGGGGCCTTTACGAGCAGTACTTC. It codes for CATSEGTGGLYEQYF.

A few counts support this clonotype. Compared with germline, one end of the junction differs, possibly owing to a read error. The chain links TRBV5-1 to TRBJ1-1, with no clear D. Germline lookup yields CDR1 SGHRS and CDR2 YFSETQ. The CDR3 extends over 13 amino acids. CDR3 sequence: CASRKDGDTEVFF. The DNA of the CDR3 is TGCGCCAGCAGGAAGGACGGAGACACCGAAGTTTTCTTT.

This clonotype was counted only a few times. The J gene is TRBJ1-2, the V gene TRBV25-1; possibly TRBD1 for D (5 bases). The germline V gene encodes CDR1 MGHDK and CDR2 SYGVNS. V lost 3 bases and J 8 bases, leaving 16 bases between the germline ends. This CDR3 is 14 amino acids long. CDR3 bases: TGTGCCAGCAGTGAGCGACAGTTCCCGGGAGGCTACACCTTC. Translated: CASSERQFPGGYTF.

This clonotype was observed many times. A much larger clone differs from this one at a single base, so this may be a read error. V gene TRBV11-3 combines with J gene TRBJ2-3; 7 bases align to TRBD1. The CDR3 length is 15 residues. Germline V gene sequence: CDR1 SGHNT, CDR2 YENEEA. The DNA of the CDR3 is TGTGCCAGCGGCTTTAGAGGGGGCGCAGGAGGTACGCAGTATTTT. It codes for CASGFRGGAGGTQYF.

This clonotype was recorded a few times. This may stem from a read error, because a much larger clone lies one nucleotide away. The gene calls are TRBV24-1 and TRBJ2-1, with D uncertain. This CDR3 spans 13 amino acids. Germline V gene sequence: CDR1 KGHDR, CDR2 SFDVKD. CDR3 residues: CATSVPSQDEQSF. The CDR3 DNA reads TGTGCCACCAGTGTCCCCTCCCAGGATGAGCAGTCCTTC.

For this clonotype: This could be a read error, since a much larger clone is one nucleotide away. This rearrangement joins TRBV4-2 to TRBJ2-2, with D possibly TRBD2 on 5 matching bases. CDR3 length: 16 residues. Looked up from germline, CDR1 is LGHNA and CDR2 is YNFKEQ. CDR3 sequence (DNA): TGTGCCAGCAGCCAAGATCAGCTGGAGAACACCGGGGAGCCGTTTTTT. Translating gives CASSQDQLENTGEPFF.

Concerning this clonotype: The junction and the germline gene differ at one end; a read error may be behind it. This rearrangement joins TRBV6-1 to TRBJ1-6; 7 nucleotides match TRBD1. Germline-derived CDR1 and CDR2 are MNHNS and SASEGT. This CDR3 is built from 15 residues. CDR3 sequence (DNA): TGTGCCAGCAACCATATACAGGGGAATAATTCACACCTCCACTTT. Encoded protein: CASNHIQGNNSHLHF.